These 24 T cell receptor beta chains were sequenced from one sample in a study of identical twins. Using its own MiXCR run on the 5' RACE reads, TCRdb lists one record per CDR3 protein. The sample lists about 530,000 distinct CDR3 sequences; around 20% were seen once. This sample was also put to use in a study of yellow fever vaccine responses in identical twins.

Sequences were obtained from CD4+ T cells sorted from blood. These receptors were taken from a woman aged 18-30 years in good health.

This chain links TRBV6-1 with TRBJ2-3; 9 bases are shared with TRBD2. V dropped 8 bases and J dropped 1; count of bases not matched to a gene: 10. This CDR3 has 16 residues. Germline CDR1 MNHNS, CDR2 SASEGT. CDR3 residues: CASGLAGRTGTDTQYF. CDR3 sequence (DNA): TGTGCCAGCGGGCTAGCGGGGCGGACTGGCACAGATACGCAGTATTTT.

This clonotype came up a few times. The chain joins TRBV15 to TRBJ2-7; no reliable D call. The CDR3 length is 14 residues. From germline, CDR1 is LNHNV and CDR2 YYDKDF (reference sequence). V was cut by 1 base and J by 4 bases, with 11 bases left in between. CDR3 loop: CATSRGRNSYEQYF. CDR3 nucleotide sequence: TGTGCCACCAGCAGAGGACGGAACAGTTACGAGCAGTACTTC.

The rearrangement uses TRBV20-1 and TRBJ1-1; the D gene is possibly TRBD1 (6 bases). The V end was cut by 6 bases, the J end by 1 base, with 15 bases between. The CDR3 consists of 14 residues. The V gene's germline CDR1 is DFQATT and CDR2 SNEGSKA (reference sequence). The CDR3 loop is CSAPAGAPNTEAFF. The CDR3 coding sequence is TGCAGTGCGCCGGCGGGGGCCCCGAACACTGAAGCTTTCTTT.

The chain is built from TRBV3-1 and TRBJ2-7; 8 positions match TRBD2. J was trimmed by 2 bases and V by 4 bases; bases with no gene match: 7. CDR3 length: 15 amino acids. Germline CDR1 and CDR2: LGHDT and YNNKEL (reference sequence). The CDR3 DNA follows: TGTGCCAGCAGCCCTACTAGCGGCCCGACCTACGAGCAGTACTTC. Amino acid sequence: CASSPTSGPTYEQYF.

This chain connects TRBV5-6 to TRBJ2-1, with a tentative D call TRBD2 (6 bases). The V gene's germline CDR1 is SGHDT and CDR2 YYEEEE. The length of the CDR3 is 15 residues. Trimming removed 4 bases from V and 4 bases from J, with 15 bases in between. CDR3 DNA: TGTGCCAGCAGCACGACTAGTTCACCTTACAATGAGCAGTTCTTC. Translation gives CASSTTSSPYNEQFF. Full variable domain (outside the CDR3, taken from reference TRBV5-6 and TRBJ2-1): DAGVTQSPTHLIKTRGQQVTLRCSPKSGHDTVSWYQQALGQGPQFIFQYYEEEERQRGNFPDRFSGHQFPNYSSELNVNALLLGDSALYLCASSTTSSPYNEQFFGPGTRLTVL.

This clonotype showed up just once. The CDR3 coding sequence is TGTGCCAGCAGCCTACATTTAGGGCCTAGCGGGAGCCGAAACACCGGGGAGCTGTTTTTT. Its translation: CASSLHLGPSGSRNTGELFF. The genes are TRBV3-1 and TRBJ2-2; 10 nucleotides agree with TRBD2. The CDR3 length is 20 residues. Germline CDR1 reads LGHDT; CDR2 reads YNNKEL (reference sequence). Trimming cost V 4 bases and J 2 bases; bases outside gene matches: 16.

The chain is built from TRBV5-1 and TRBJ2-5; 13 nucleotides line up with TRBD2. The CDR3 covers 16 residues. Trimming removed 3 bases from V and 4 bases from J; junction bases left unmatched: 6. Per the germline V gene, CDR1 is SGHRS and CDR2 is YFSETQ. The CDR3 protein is CASSSRTSGGRETQYF. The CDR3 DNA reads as TGCGCCAGCAGCTCGAGGACTAGCGGGGGAAGAGAGACCCAGTACTTC.

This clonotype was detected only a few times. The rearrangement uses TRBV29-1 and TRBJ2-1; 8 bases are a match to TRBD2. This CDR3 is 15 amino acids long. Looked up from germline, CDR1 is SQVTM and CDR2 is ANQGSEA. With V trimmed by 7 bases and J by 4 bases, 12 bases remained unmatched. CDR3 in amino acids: CSAPRGTRQYNEQFF. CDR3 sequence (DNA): TGCAGCGCCCCAAGGGGGACTAGACAGTACAATGAGCAGTTCTTC.

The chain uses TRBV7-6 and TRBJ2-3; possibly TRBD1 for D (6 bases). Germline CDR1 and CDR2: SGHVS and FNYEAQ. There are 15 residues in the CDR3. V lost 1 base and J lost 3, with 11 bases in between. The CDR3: CASSLDRAGTDTQYF. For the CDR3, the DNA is TGTGCCAGCAGCTTAGACAGGGCTGGGACAGATACGCAGTATTTT.

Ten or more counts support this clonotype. The DNA of the CDR3 is TGTGCCAGCAGCTTAGCGGGAGGGAACTCCTACAATGAGCAGTTCTTC. Translating gives CASSLAGGNSYNEQFF. This chain joins TRBV7-2 and TRBJ2-1, with TRBD2 matching 7 bases. Germline V gene lookup returns CDR1 SGHTA and CDR2 FQGNSA. The CDR3 covers 16 residues. Losses at the gene ends were 0 bases for V and 0 bases for J; bases not matched to a gene: 2.

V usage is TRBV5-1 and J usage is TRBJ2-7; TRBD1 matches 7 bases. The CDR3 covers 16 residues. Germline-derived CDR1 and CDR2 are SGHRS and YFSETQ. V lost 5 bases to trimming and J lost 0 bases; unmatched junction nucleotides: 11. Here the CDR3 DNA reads TGCGCCAGCAGTCTCCGGGACAGTTTTAACTCCTACGAGCAGTACGTC. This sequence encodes CASSLRDSFNSYEQYV.

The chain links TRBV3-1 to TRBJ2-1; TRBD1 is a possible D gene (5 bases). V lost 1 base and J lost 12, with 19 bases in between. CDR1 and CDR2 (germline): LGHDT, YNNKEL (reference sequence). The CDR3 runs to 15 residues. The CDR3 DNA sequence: TGTGCCAGCAGCCAAGGGGGCAGGGTCGTGAACAGGCAGTTCTTC. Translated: CASSQGGRVVNRQFF.

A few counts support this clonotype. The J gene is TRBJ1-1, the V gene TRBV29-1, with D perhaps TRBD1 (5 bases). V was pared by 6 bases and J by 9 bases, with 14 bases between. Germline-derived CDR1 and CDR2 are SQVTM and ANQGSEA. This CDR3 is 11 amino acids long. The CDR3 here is CSVGGEGKAFF. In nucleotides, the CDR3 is TGCAGCGTCGGAGGGGAGGGGAAAGCTTTCTTT.

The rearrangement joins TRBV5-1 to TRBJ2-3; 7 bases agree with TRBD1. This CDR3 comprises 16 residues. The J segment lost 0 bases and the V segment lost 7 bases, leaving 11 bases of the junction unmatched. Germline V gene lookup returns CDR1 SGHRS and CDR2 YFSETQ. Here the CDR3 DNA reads TGCGCCAGCGGCGTCTTGACGGGACAGAGCACAGATACGCAGTATTTT. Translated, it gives CASGVLTGQSTDTQYF.

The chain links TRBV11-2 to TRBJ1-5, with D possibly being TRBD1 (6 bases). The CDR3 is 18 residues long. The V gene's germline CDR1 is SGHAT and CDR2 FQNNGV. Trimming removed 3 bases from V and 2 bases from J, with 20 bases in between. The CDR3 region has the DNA TGTGCCAGCAGCTTCCGGGACAAATTTTTGATAGGCAATCAGCCCCAGCATTTT. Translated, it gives CASSFRDKFLIGNQPQHF.

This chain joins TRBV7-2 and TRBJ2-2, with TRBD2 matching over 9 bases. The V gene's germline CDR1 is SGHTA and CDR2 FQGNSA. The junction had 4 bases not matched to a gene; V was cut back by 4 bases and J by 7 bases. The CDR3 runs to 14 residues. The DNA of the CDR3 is TGTGCCAGCAGCTATCGCGGGAGGGTCGGGGAGCTGTTTTTT. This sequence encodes CASSYRGRVGELFF.

DNA for the CDR3: TGTGCCAGCAGTGACGTGGGTAATCAGCCCCAGCATTTT. Translated, it gives CASSDVGNQPQHF. The V and J genes are TRBV2 and TRBJ1-5; D is uncertain. Trimming pared 3 bases from V and 4 bases from J, leaving 7 bases between. The CDR3 runs 13 residues. In germline, CDR1 is SNHLY, CDR2 FYNNEI.

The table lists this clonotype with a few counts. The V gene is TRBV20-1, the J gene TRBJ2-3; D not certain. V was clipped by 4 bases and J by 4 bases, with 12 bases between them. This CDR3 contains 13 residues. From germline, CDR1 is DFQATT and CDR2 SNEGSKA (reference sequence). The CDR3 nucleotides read TGCAGTGCTACCCTTATGCCTGCAGATACGCAGTATTTT. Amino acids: CSATLMPADTQYF.

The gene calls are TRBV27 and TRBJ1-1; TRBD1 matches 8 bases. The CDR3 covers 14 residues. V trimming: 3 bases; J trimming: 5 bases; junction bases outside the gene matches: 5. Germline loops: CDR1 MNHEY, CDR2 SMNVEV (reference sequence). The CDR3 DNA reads TGTGCCAGCAGTTTCGGACAGGGCCAAACTGAAGCTTTCTTT. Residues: CASSFGQGQTEAFF.

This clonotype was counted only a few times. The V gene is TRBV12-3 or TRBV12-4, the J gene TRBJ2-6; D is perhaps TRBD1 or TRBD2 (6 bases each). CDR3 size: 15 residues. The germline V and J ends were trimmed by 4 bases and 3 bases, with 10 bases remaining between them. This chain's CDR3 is CASSWGASGANVLTF. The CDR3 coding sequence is TGTGCCAGCAGTTGGGGGGCAAGTGGGGCCAACGTCCTGACTTTC.

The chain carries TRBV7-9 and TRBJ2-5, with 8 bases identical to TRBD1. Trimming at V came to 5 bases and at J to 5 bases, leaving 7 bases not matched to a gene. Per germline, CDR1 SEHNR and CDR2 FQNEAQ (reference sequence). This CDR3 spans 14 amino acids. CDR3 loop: CASSPAQGAETQYF. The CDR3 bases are TGTGCCAGCAGCCCGGCCCAGGGGGCTGAGACCCAGTACTTC. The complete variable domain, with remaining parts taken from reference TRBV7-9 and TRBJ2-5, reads DTGVSQNPRHKITKRGQNVTFRCDPISEHNRLYWYRQTLGQGPEFLTYFQNEAQLEKSRLLSDRFSAERPKGSFSTLEIQRTEQGDSAMYLCASSPAQGAETQYFGPGTRLLVL.

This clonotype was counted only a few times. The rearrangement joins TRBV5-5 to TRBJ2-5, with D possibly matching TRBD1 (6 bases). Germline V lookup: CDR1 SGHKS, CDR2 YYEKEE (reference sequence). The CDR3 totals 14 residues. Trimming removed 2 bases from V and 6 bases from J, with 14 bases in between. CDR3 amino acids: CASSFESRGKTQYF. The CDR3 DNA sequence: TGTGCCAGCAGCTTCGAGAGCAGGGGAAAGACCCAGTACTTC.

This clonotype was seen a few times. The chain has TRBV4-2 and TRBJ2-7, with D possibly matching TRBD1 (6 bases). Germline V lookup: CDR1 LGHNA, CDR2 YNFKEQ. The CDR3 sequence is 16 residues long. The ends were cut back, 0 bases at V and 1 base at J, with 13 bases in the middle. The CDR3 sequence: CASSQDPGQKSYEQYF. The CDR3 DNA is TGTGCCAGCAGCCAAGATCCGGGACAAAAATCCTACGAGCAGTACTTC.

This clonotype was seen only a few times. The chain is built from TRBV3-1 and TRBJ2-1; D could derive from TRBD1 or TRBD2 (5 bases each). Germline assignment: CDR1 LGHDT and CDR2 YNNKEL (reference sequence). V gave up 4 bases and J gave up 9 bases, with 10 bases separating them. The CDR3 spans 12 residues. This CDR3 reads CASSPMRGEQFF. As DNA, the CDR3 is TGTGCCAGCAGCCCCATGAGGGGTGAGCAGTTCTTC.